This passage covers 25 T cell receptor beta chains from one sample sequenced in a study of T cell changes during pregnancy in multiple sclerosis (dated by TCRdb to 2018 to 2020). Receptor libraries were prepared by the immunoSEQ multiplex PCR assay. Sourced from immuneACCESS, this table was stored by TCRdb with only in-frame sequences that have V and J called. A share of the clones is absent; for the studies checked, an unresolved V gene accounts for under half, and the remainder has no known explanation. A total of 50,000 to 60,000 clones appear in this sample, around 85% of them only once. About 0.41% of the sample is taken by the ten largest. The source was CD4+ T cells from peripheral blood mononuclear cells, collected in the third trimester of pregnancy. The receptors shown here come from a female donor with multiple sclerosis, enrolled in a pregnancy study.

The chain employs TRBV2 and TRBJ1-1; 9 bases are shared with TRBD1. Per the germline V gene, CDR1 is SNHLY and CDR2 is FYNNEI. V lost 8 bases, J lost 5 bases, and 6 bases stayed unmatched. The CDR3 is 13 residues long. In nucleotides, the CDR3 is TGTGCCAGCCTCGAGGGGACAGGGACTGAAGCTTTCTTT. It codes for CASLEGTGTEAFF. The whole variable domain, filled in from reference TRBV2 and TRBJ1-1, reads EPEVTQTPSHQVTQMGQEVILRCVPISNHLYFYWYRQILGQKVEFLVSFYNNEISEKSEIFDDQFSVERPDGSNFTLKIRSTKLEDSAMYFCASLEGTGTEAFFGQGTRLTVV.

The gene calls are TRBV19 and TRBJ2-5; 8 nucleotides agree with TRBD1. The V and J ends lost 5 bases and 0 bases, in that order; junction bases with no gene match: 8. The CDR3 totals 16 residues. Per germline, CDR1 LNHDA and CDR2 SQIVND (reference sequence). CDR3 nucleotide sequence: TGTGCCAGTAGTCCGGGACAGGCGCCGTACCAAGAGACCCAGTACTTC. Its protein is CASSPGQAPYQETQYF.

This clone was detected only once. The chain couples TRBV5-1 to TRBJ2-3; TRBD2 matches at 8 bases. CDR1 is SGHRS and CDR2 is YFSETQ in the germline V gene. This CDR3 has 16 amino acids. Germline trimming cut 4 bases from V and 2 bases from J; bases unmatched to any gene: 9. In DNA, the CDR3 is TGCGCCAGCAGCCCAGGACTAGCACACAACACAGATACGCAGTATTTT. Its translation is CASSPGLAHNTDTQYF.

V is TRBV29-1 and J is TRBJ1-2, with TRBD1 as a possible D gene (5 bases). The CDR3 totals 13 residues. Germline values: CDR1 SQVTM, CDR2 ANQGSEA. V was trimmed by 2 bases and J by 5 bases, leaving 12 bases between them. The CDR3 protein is CSVEKGAGYGYTF. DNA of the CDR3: TGCAGCGTTGAAAAAGGGGCTGGATATGGCTACACCTTC.

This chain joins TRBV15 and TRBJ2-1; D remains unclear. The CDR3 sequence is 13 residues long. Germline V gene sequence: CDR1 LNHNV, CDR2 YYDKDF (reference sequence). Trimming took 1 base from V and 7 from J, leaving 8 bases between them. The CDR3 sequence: CATSRVTQNEQFF. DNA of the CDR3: TGTGCCACCAGCAGAGTTACACAAAATGAGCAGTTCTTC.

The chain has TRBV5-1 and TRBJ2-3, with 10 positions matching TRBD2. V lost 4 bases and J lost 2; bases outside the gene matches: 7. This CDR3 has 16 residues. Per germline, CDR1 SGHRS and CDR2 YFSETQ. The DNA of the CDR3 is TGCGCCAGCAGCGGCTCCGGGACTAGCGCCACAGATACGCAGTATTTT. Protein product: CASSGSGTSATDTQYF.

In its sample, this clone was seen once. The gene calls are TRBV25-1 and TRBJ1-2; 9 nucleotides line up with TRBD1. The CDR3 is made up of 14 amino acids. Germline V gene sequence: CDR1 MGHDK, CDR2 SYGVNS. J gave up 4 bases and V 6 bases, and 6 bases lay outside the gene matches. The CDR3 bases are TGTGCCAGCAGAGAGGGACAGGGACCCTATGGCTACACCTTC. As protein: CASREGQGPYGYTF.

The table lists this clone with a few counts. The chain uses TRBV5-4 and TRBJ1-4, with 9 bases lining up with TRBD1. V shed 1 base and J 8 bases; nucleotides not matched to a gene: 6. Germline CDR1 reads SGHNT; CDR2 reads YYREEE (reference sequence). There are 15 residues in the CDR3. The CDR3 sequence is CASSLTGQGNEKLFF. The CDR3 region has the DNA TGTGCCAGCAGCTTGACGGGACAGGGAAACGAAAAACTGTTTTTT.

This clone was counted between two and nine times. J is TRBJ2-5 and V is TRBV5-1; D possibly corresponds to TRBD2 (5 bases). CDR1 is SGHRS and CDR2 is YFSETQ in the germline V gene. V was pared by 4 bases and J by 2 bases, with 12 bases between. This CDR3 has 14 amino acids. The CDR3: CASSRLPGQETQYF. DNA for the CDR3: TGCGCCAGCAGCCGACTCCCGGGGCAAGAGACCCAGTACTTC. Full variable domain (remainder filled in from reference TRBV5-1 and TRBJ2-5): KAGVTQTPRYLIKTRGQQVTLSCSPISGHRSVSWYQQTPGQGLQFLFEYFSETQRNKGNFPGRFSGRQFSNSRSEMNVSTLELGDSALYLCASSRLPGQETQYFGPGTRLLVL.

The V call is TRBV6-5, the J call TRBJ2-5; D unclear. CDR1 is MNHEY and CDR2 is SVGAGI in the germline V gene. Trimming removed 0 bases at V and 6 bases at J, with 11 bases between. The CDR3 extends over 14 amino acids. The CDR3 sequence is CASSYSNPAQTQYF. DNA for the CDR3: TGTGCCAGCAGTTACTCGAACCCCGCGCAGACCCAGTACTTC.

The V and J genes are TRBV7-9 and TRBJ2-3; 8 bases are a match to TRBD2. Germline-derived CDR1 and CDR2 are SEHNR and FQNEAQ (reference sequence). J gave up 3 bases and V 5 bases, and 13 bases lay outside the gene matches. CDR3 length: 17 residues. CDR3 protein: CASSPRASGSRTDTQYF. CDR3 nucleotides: TGTGCCAGCAGCCCTCGTGCCAGCGGGAGCCGGACAGATACGCAGTATTTT.

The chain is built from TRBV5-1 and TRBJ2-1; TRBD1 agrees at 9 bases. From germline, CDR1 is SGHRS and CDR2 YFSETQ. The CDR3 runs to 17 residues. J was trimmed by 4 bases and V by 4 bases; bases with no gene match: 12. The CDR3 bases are TGCGCCAGCAGCCTACTAAGGGACAGGGTCGGATACAATGAGCAGTTCTTC. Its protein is CASSLLRDRVGYNEQFF.

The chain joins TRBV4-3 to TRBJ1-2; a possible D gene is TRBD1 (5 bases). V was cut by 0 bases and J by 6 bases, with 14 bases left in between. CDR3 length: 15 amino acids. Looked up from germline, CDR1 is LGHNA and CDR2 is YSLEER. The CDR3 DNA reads TGCGCCAGCAGCCAAGATCCGGGGCGGGAAAATGGCTACACCTTC. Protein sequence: CASSQDPGRENGYTF.

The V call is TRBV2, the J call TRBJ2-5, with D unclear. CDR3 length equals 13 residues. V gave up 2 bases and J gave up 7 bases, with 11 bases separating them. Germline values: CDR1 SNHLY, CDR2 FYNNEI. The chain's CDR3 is CASSESWSRTQYF. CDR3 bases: TGTGCCAGCAGTGAAAGCTGGAGCCGGACCCAGTACTTC.

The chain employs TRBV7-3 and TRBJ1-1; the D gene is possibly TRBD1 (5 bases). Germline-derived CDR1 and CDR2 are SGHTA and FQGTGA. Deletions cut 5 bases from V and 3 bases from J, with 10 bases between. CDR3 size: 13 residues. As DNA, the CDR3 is TGTGCCAGCAGCAGGGGTATTTACACTGAAGCTTTCTTT. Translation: CASSRGIYTEAFF. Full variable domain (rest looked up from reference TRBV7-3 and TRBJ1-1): GAGVSQTPSNKVTEKGKYVELRCDPISGHTALYWYRQSLGQGPEFLIYFQGTGAADDSGLPNDRFFAVRPEGSVSTLKIQRTERGDSAVYLCASSRGIYTEAFFGQGTRLTVV.

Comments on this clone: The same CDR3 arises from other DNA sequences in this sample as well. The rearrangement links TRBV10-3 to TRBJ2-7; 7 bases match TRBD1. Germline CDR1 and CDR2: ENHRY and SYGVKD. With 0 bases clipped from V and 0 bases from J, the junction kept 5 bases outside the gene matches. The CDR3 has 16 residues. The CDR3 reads CAISESEGQISYEQYF. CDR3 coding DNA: TGTGCCATCAGTGAGTCCGAGGGACAGATCTCCTACGAGCAGTACTTC.

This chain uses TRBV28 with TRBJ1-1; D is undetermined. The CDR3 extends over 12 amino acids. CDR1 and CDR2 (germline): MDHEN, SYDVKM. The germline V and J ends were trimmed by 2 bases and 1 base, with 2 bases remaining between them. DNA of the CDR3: TGTGCCAGCAGTTTACAGAACACTGAAGCTTTCTTT. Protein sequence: CASSLQNTEAFF.

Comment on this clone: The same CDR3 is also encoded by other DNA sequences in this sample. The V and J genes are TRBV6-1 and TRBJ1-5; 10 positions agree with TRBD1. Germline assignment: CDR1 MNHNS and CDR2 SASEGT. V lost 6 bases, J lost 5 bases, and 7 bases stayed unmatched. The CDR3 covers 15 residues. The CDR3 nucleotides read TGTGCCAGCAGCGAACGGGGACAGGGGCATCAGCCCCAGCATTTT. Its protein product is CASSERGQGHQPQHF.

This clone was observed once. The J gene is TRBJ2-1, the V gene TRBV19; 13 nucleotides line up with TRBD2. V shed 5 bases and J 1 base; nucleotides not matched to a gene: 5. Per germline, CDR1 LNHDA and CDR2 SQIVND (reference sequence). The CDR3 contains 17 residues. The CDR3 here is CASSPRTSGRSYNEQFF. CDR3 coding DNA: TGTGCCAGTAGTCCGCGGACTAGCGGGAGATCCTACAATGAGCAGTTCTTC.

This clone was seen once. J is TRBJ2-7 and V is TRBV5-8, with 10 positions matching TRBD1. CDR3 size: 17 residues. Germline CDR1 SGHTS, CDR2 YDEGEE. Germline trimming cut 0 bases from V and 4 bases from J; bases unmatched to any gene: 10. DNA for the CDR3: TGTGCCAGCAGCTTGGCCTTCTATGGGACAGGGGCATACGAGCAGTACTTC. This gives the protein CASSLAFYGTGAYEQYF. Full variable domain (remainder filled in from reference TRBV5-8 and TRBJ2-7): EAGVTQSPTHLIKTRGQQATLRCSPISGHTSVYWYQQALGLGLQFLLWYDEGEERNRGNFPPRFSGRQFPNYSSELNVNALELEDSALYLCASSLAFYGTGAYEQYFGPGTRLTVT.

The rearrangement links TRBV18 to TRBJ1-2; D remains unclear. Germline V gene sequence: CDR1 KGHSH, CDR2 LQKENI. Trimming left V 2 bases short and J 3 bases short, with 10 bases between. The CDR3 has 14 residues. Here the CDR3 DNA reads TGTGCCAGCTCACCAAGTACTCAATACTATGGCTACACCTTC. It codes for CASSPSTQYYGYTF.

The CDR3 reads CASSFSQGQASYEQYF. In DNA form, the CDR3 reads TGCGCCAGCAGCTTTAGCCAGGGACAGGCTTCCTACGAGCAGTACTTC. This chain connects TRBV5-1 to TRBJ2-7; 8 bases line up with TRBD1. The CDR3 spans 16 residues. The germline V gene encodes CDR1 SGHRS and CDR2 YFSETQ. V lost 2 bases to trimming and J lost 1 base; unmatched junction nucleotides: 8.

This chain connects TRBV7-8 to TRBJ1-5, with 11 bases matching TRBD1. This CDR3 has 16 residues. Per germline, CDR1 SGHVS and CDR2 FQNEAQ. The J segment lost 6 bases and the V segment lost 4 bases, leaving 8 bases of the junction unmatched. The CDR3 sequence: CASSWADRGLGQPQHF. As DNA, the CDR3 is TGTGCCAGCAGCTGGGCGGACAGGGGGCTCGGTCAGCCCCAGCATTTT.

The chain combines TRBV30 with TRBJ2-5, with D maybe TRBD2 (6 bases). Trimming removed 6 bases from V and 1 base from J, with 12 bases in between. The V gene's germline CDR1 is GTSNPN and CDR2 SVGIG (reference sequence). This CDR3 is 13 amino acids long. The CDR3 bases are TGTGCCTGCGGGGGACCACTCCAAGAGACCCAGTACTTC. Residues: CACGGPLQETQYF.

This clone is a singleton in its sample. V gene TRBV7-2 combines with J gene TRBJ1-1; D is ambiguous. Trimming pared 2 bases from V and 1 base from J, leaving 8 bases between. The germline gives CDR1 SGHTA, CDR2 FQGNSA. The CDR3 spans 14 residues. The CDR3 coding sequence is TGTGCCAGCAGCTTAAGGCCAGGGAACACTGAAGCTTTCTTT. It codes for CASSLRPGNTEAFF. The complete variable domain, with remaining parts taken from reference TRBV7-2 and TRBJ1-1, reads GAGVSQSPSNKVTEKGKDVELRCDPISGHTALYWYRQSLGQGLEFLIYFQGNSAPDKSGLPSDRFSAERTGGSVSTLTIQRTQQEDSAVYLCASSLRPGNTEAFFGQGTRLTVV.